These 17 T cell receptor beta chains were all obtained from the same sample, sequenced in a study of T cells after yellow fever vaccination. TCRdb reprocessed the 5' RACE reads via MiXCR and lists one record per CDR3 protein. The sample contains around 310,000 distinct CDR3 sequences, 8.7% of which appear only once. The source was PBMCs, collected on the day of the first yellow fever vaccination. Every receptor here comes from a man aged 18 to 35 who received the YFV17D yellow fever vaccine.

This sequence joins TRBV10-3 and TRBJ1-1; the match to TRBD1 covers 7 bases. The CDR3 covers 14 residues. CDR1 and CDR2 (germline): ENHRY, SYGVKD. V lost 6 bases to trimming and J lost 3 bases; unmatched junction nucleotides: 7. The CDR3 DNA is TGTGCCATCAGAGCCAGGGGGGGGGACACTGAAGCTTTCTTT. As protein: CAIRARGGDTEAFF.

This clonotype came up a few times. CDR3 amino acids: CSVEQGYRGYTF. CDR3 coding DNA: TGCAGCGTTGAACAGGGGTATCGTGGCTACACCTTC. This rearrangement joins TRBV29-1 to TRBJ1-2, with a weak D call TRBD1 (6 bases). From germline, CDR1 is SQVTM and CDR2 ANQGSEA. This CDR3 spans 12 amino acids. Trimming stripped 2 bases from V and 7 bases from J, with 11 bases between. Drawing the rest from reference TRBV29-1 and TRBJ1-2, the complete variable domain is SAVISQKPSRDICQRGTSLTIQCQVDSQVTMMFWYRQQPGQSLTLIATANQGSEATYESGFVIDKFPISRPNLTFSTLTVSNMSPEDSSIYLCSVEQGYRGYTFGSGTRLTVV.

A few counts support this clonotype. The gene calls are TRBV7-9 and TRBJ2-3; D unresolved. The V gene lost 1 base and the J gene lost 4 bases, with 9 bases spanning the gap. Germline CDR1 is SEHNR and CDR2 is FQNEAQ (reference sequence). This CDR3 has 14 residues. The CDR3 protein is CASSLVVGADTQYF. The CDR3, as DNA: TGTGCCAGCAGCTTAGTTGTAGGCGCAGATACGCAGTATTTT.

This clonotype was detected only a few times. This rearrangement joins TRBV28 to TRBJ1-2; TRBD1 aligns across 8 bases. V dropped 1 base and J dropped 9; count of bases not matched to a gene: 4. Germline V gives CDR1 MDHEN, CDR2 SYDVKM. The CDR3 length is 13 residues. Here the CDR3 reads CASSLSGGLSYTF. The CDR3 DNA reads as TGTGCCAGCAGTTTATCAGGGGGCCTTAGCTACACCTTC.

The table lists this clonotype with a few counts. The CDR3 sequence: CASSFVGYYGYTF. CDR3 coding DNA: TGTGCCAGCAGCTTTGTGGGCTACTATGGCTACACCTTC. The chain employs TRBV7-9 and TRBJ1-2; no clear D. This CDR3 is 13 amino acids long. Germline V gives CDR1 SEHNR, CDR2 FQNEAQ (reference sequence). With 3 bases removed from V and 3 bases from J, the gap between germline ends came to 8 bases. Looking up the rest from reference TRBV7-9 and TRBJ1-2 gives the full variable domain: DTGVSQNPRHKITKRGQNVTFRCDPISEHNRLYWYRQTLGQGPEFLTYFQNEAQLEKSRLLSDRFSAERPKGSFSTLEIQRTEQGDSAMYLCASSFVGYYGYTFGSGTRLTVV.

The chain recombines TRBV12-3 or TRBV12-4 with TRBJ1-2, with D tentatively TRBD1 (5 bases). The ends were cut back, 6 bases at V and 8 bases at J, with 16 bases in the middle. The CDR3 has 13 amino acids. DNA for the CDR3: TGTGCCAGCAGCAATACCGGGACTTCGGGCTACACCTTC. The encoded protein is CASSNTGTSGYTF.

This clonotype has more than one count but fewer than ten. The rearrangement links TRBV9 to TRBJ2-5; TRBD1 agrees at 9 bases. Unmatched junction bases numbered 7, after V lost 7 bases and J lost 0 bases. The germline CDR1 and CDR2 sequences are SGDLS and YYNGEE. The CDR3 is 15 residues long. The CDR3 DNA follows: TGTGCCAGCTGTAAGGACAGGGGCTACCAAGAGACCCAGTACTTC. It translates to CASCKDRGYQETQYF. Based on the CDR3 plus reference TRBV9 and TRBJ2-5, the full variable domain is DSGVTQTPKHLITATGQRVTLRCSPRSGDLSVYWYQQSLDQGLQFLIQYYNGEERAKGNILERFSAQQFPDLHSELNLSSLELGDSALYFCASCKDRGYQETQYFGPGTRLLVL.

This clonotype has more than one count but fewer than ten. At one end, the junction sequence differs from germline, possibly due to a read error. The chain has TRBV6-5 and TRBJ2-3, with D unclear. Germline-derived CDR1 and CDR2 are MNHEY and SVGAGI. There are 15 residues in the CDR3. CDR3 sequence (DNA): TGTGCCAGCAGTGACTCACTTATGGGCACAGATACGCAGTATTTT. Amino acids: CASSDSLMGTDTQYF.

This clonotype was observed a handful of times. The gene calls are TRBV5-3 and TRBJ2-2; 9 bases line up with TRBD1. TRBV5-3 is noted as an ORF with a role that remains uncertain. J was trimmed by 6 bases and V by 8 bases; bases with no gene match: 8. The CDR3 loop spans 14 amino acids. The CDR3 nucleotides read TGTGCCAGGGGACCGGGACAGGGCCCCGGGGAGCTGTTTTTT. Translating gives CARGPGQGPGELFF.

This clonotype was seen many times. V is TRBV11-2 and J is TRBJ2-2; D is perhaps TRBD1 (6 bases). This CDR3 has 13 amino acids. The germline CDR1 and CDR2 sequences are SGHAT and FQNNGV. V shed 6 bases and J shed 9 bases, with 14 bases lying between them. In DNA, the CDR3 is TGTGCCAGCAGATACAGGGTGGCCAGGGAGCTGTTTTTT. It yields the protein CASRYRVARELFF.

The V call is TRBV10-3, the J call TRBJ1-1, with a tentative D call TRBD1 (6 bases). The CDR3 runs to 16 residues. Germline V gene data show CDR1 as ENHRY and CDR2 as SYGVKD. Trimming took 4 bases from V and 1 from J, leaving 16 bases between them. DNA of the CDR3: TGTGCCATCAGTGGATTTCTCAGGACAGCGAACACTGAAGCTTTCTTT. Translation: CAISGFLRTANTEAFF.

This clonotype was counted only a few times. The J gene is TRBJ1-6, the V gene TRBV4-1, with D maybe TRBD1 (5 bases). The V end lost 4 bases, the J end lost 7 bases, and 20 bases lay between the germline ends. The CDR3 runs 17 residues. The germline V gene encodes CDR1 MGHRA and CDR2 YSYEKL. The CDR3 protein is CASSRYERGGPNSPLHF. CDR3 DNA sequence: TGCGCCAGCAGCCGGTATGAAAGGGGAGGCCCGAATTCACCCCTCCACTTT.

V usage is TRBV25-1 and J usage is TRBJ1-6; 10 bases align to TRBD1. The V and J ends lost 9 bases and 7 bases, in that order; junction bases with no gene match: 15. The CDR3 sequence is 17 residues long. Per germline, CDR1 MGHDK and CDR2 SYGVNS. CDR3 protein: CASSQTGTGARNSPLHF. In nucleotides, the CDR3 is TGTGCCAGTTCACAGACTGGGACAGGGGCCAGGAATTCACCCCTCCACTTT.

The chain recombines TRBV20-1 with TRBJ2-3, with 12 bases aligning to TRBD2. The trim removed 0 bases at V and 2 bases at J, leaving 12 bases unmatched. In germline, CDR1 is DFQATT, CDR2 SNEGSKA (reference sequence). This CDR3 contains 19 residues. CDR3 sequence (DNA): TGCAGTGCTAGAGATGGCGGCGGACTAGCGGGGAAAATCACAGATACGCAGTATTTT. Its translation: CSARDGGGLAGKITDTQYF.

This clonotype was counted ten times or more. The chain employs TRBV20-1 and TRBJ2-5; TRBD2 aligns across 10 bases. CDR1 and CDR2 (germline): DFQATT, SNEGSKA (reference sequence). V lost 3 bases and J lost 4; bases outside the gene matches: 8. This CDR3 comprises 15 residues. CDR3 bases: TGCAGTGCTAGTAGCCTAGCGGGGGTGGGAGAGACCCAGTACTTC. Its translation: CSASSLAGVGETQYF.

In its sample, this clonotype was seen many times. The rearrangement joins TRBV15 to TRBJ1-3, with 8 bases matching TRBD1. With V trimmed by 0 bases and J by 4 bases, 8 bases remained unmatched. Germline V gives CDR1 LNHNV, CDR2 YYDKDF (reference sequence). The CDR3 has 17 residues. The CDR3 nucleotides are TGTGCCACCAGCAGAGATCCTCAGGGGGCCCCCGGAAACACCATATATTTT. Translating it yields CATSRDPQGAPGNTIYF.

This chain joins TRBV5-1 and TRBJ1-1, with D uncertain. The CDR3 covers 16 residues. CDR1 and CDR2 from the germline V gene are SGHRS and YFSETQ. Trimming stripped 0 bases from V and 4 bases from J, with 16 bases between. Here the CDR3 DNA reads TGCGCCAGCAGCTTGGTCGCCCTCGTCATGAGCACTGAAGCTTTCTTT. Protein product: CASSLVALVMSTEAFF.